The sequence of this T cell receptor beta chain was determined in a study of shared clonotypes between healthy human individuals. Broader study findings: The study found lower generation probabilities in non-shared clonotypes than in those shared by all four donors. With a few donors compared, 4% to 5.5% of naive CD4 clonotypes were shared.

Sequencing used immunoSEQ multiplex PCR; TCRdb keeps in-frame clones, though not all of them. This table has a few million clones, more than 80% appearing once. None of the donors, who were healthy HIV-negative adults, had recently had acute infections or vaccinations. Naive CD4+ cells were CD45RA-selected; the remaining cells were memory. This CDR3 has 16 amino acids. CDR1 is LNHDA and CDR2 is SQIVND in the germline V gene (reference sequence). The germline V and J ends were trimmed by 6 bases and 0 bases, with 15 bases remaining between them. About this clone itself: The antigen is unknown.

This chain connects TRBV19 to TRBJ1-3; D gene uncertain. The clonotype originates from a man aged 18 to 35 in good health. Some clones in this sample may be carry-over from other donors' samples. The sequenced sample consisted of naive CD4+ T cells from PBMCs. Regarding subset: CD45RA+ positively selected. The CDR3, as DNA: TGTGCCAGTAGAAGAAGGACGGAAACCTCTGGAAACACCATATATTTT. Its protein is CASRRRTETSGNTIYF.